The TCR beta chain under discussion was sequenced for a study of PD-1 blockade in classical Hodgkin lymphoma. Study-wide findings and caveats: Reported baseline diversity: healthy donors highest, relapsed/refractory patients lowest.

Time point indicated: newly diagnosed, previously untreated cHL patient sample. This CDR3 spans 14 amino acids. V shed 5 bases and J shed 2 bases, with 12 bases lying between them. Germline CDR1 LNHDA, CDR2 SQIVND (reference sequence). In regard to this clone: Its matching antigen is unknown.

Data came from immunoSEQ multiplex PCR; TCRdb stores just in-frame clones and leaves some out. The repertoire holds tens of thousands of clones, with 94% as singletons. The material sequenced was peripheral blood mononuclear cells (PBMCs). The rearrangement links TRBV19 to TRBJ1-2, with no clear D. This receptor was obtained from a human donor with classical Hodgkin lymphoma. The CDR3 region is CASSLPQKNYGYTF. CDR3 nucleotide sequence: TGTGCCAGTAGTTTACCCCAGAAAAACTATGGCTACACCTTC.